The rows below give T cell receptor beta chains drawn from one sample of a study of response to subunit inactivated influenza vaccine. TCRdb re-analysed the RT-PCR reads in MiXCR, keeping a single row per CDR3 protein. In the table there are 600,000 to 850,000 distinct CDR3 sequences, 11% to 15% of which are singletons. Sample: PBMCs from blood, taken 14 days before vaccination. These TCRs come from a man aged 50 to 59 who received an inactivated influenza vaccine. The CDR3 runs from the conserved cysteine through the conserved F or W. A D gene is named only where the DNA matches it firmly. Clone size is shown for a subset of rows, as once, few, many or a class of expanded clone.

clone_size d_call j_call v_call cdr3_nt cdr3_aa
few - TRBJ2-7 TRBV4-1 TGCGCCAGCAGCCAAGATTCCGACTACGAGCAGTACTTC CASSQDSDYEQYF
- - TRBJ2-3 TRBV10-2 TGCGCCAGCAGTGGGGGGGCCGCATACACAGATACGCAGTATTTT CASSGGAAYTDTQYF
- - TRBJ2-2 TRBV7-9 TGTGCCAGCAGCCCCAACACTAGCGGGGAGCTGTTTTTT CASSPNTSGELFF
many TRBD2 TRBJ2-1 TRBV7-9 TGTGCCAGCAGTCCACTGCTAGCGGCCCTAACCTACAATGAGCAGTTCTTC CASSPLLAALTYNEQFF
- - TRBJ2-3 TRBV25-1 TGTGCCAGCGGGTGGAGGGACACAGATACGCAGTATTTT CASGWRDTDTQYF
- - TRBJ2-7 TRBV6-2/TRBV6-3 TGTGCCAGCAAGGAGCAGGTCGGGGATAGGTACGAGCAGTACTTC CASKEQVGDRYEQYF
- - TRBJ2-3 TRBV11-2 TGTGCCAGCAGCCCGCGAACTCAGAGAGATACGCAGTATTTT CASSPRTQRDTQYF
few - TRBJ2-5 TRBV20-1 TGCAGTGCTAGCGATAGGGGGAAGCAGACCCAGTACTTC CSASDRGKQTQYF
- - TRBJ1-1 TRBV7-9 TGTGCCAGCAGCGTGAGAGAGGGGAACACTGAAGCTTTCTTT CASSVREGNTEAFF
few - TRBJ2-3 TRBV5-1 TGCGCCAGCAGTACCGGGACCGTCGGTAGCACAGATACGCAGTATTTT CASSTGTVGSTDTQYF
- - TRBJ2-7 TRBV20-1 TGCAGTGCTAGGGTGGCAAGCCTTGCGTTGGGCTACGAGCAGTACTTC CSARVASLALGYEQYF
few TRBD2 TRBJ2-1 TRBV5-1 TGCGCCAGCAGCTGGACGGGGGGACGGTACAATGAGCAGTTCTTC CASSWTGGRYNEQFF
- - TRBJ2-5 TRBV29-1 TGCAGCGTTGCGGACAGTGGAGAGACCCAGTACTTC CSVADSGETQYF
few TRBD1 TRBJ2-1 TRBV12-3/TRBV12-4 TGTGCCAGCAAACTGGGACAGCTACGAAATGAGCAGTTCTTC CASKLGQLRNEQFF
few - TRBJ2-1 TRBV28 TGTGCCAGCAAAACCGGCGACTTAAAGATTAATGAGCAGTTCTTC CASKTGDLKINEQFF
- - TRBJ2-1 TRBV12-3/TRBV12-4 TGTGCCAGCAGAGAGCAGGGGACACCCTACAATGAGCAGTTCTTC CASREQGTPYNEQFF
many TRBD2 TRBJ2-1 TRBV29-1 TGCAGCGTTGAAAAGTATGGCGGGAGGGCCCACAATGAGCAGTTCTTC CSVEKYGGRAHNEQFF
- - TRBJ1-5 TRBV10-2 TGCGCCAGCAGTGCTCACCAGGGAAAATACAATCAGCCCCAGCATTTT CASSAHQGKYNQPQHF
- TRBD1 TRBJ2-1 TRBV12-3/TRBV12-4 TGTGCCAGCAGGGAGGGGACAGGGGGCCGGGAGCAGTTCTTC CASREGTGGREQFF
many - TRBJ2-1 TRBV5-6 TGTGCCAGCAGCATACAGACAGAGCAGTTCTTC CASSIQTEQFF
many - TRBJ2-5 TRBV7-9 TGTGCCAGCGGCGGGCGGAACCAAGAGACCCAGTACTTC CASGGRNQETQYF
- TRBD2 TRBJ2-3 TRBV6-1 TGTGCCAGCAGGACGACCGGACTAGCGGGCCATACGCAGTATTTT CASRTTGLAGHTQYF
few - TRBJ2-5 TRBV4-1 TGCGCCAGCAGCCAGGGGATAGCCCAAGAGACCCAGTACTTC CASSQGIAQETQYF
- - TRBJ2-7 TRBV11-2 TGTGCCAGCAGCTTATATCCCCGGGGCCCCATCCCCGGCGAGCAGTACTTC CASSLYPRGPIPGEQYF
few TRBD1 TRBJ2-1 TRBV6-1 TGTGCCAGCAGATCATTCGACAGGGTTCCCTACAATGAGCAGTTCTTC CASRSFDRVPYNEQFF
few - TRBJ2-2 TRBV5-1 TGCGCCAGCAGCCAAAGACTAGCGAACACCGGGGAGCTGTTTTTT CASSQRLANTGELFF
many TRBD2 TRBJ2-1 TRBV9 TGTGCCAGCAGCGTAGGCCTAGCGGGGGGTAATGAGCAGTTCTTC CASSVGLAGGNEQFF
- TRBD1 TRBJ2-1 TRBV9 TGTGCCAGCAGCACGCGACAGGGTTCGGTGCAGTTCTTC CASSTRQGSVQFF
- - TRBJ1-6 TRBV15 TGTGCCACCAGCAGAGGGTTTACCGCCTCAGGTTCACCCCTCCACTTT CATSRGFTASGSPLHF
many - TRBJ1-6 TRBV12-3/TRBV12-4 TGTGCCAGCAGTTTGGGGGTTAATTCACCCCTCCACTTT CASSLGVNSPLHF
few - TRBJ2-7 TRBV10-3 TGTGCCATCAGTGTTAGCGGACTGCGTTCCTACGAGCAGTACTTC CAISVSGLRSYEQYF
- - TRBJ1-1 TRBV3-1 TGTGCCAGCTTTTCGGCAGACACTGAAGCTTTCTTT CASFSADTEAFF
- TRBD1 TRBJ1-4 TRBV5-1 TGCGCCAGCAGCGCGGACAGGGGAAATGAAAAACTGTTTTTT CASSADRGNEKLFF
- - TRBJ2-1 TRBV21-1 TGTGCCAGCTTGCTCGCGGGACAGGGTAGCGATGAGCAGTTCTTC CASLLAGQGSDEQFF
- TRBD2 TRBJ2-7 TRBV4-2 TGTGCCAGCAGCCAAGCGAGCGGGGGCAGGAGGGAGCAGTACTTC CASSQASGGRREQYF
- - TRBJ1-3 TRBV4-2 TGTGCCAGCAGCCAAGTCCTGGATGGAAACACCATATATTTT CASSQVLDGNTIYF
- TRBD1 TRBJ1-6 TRBV5-5 TGTGCCAGCAACCTCGGTCAGGGGGGTTCACCCCTCCACTTT CASNLGQGGSPLHF
many TRBD2 TRBJ2-1 TRBV7-2 TGTGCCAGCAGCTTAGTCTCTAGCGGGGGATACAATGAGCAGTTCTTC CASSLVSSGGYNEQFF
- - TRBJ2-1 TRBV7-9 TGTGCCAGCAGCTCACTTGGGCCCGGCGGTGAGCAGTTCTTC CASSSLGPGGEQFF
- TRBD1 TRBJ2-7 TRBV6-2/TRBV6-3 TGTGCCAGCAGTTACTCGATCCTTCACAGGGGCTACGAGCAGTACTTC CASSYSILHRGYEQYF
many - TRBJ2-1 TRBV28 TGTGCCAGCAGTCCGCAGTTAGTCAACAATGAGCAGTTCTTC CASSPQLVNNEQFF
- TRBD2 TRBJ2-5 TRBV4-3 TGCGCCAGCAGCCAATCACGGACTAGCGGAAGACAAGAGACCCAGTACTTC CASSQSRTSGRQETQYF
- TRBD2 TRBJ2-5 TRBV20-1 TGCAGTGCTAGAGTTCTGGCTAGCGGGGGGCCGGAGACCCAGTACTTC CSARVLASGGPETQYF